This paragraph covers one T cell receptor beta chain sequence. What antigen it recognizes has not been identified. Qualities for individual bases were not recorded, and no much larger clone is one base off. This entry is derived from a study of human T cells and chemical hapten exposure (TCRdb year 2021). Regarding the research as a whole: Libraries were pooled for sequencing, and per-sample TCR yields varied mainly because of small differences in library volumes within the pool. In alopecia patients, the study followed how the peripheral blood TCR repertoire changed in vivo over primary and secondary sensitization to diphenylcyclopropenone (DPC), a hapten. Both TCR alpha and TCR beta chains were sequenced from each blood RNA sample. What the authors observed across the whole study: After repeated subsampling, the strength of the expansion versus patch-test correlation and the threshold at which it became significant changed. No change with DPC sensitization was found in the number of TCRs above 1 in 1000 frequency, and no evidence of global repertoire structure alterations was found.

The germline V and J ends show losses of 9 bases and 4 bases respectively, and no gene match explains 5 bases of the junction. CDR1 and CDR2 are read off the germline V gene as MDHEN and SYDVKM. The CDR3 goes from the cysteine to the phenylalanine over 12 residues. Only the CDR3 region is kept as DNA, spanning 36 bases read in frame from base 1. Unfractionated whole blood was collected in Tempus Blood RNA tubes, and total RNA was extracted from that blood. As TCR sequencing controls, roughly five healthy volunteers were used, with blood taken at day 0, 2 weeks and 6 weeks. Library creation used 5' RACE. The sequencing machine was an Illumina MiSeq. Library preparation attached unique molecular identifiers to individual cDNA molecules for quantitative, reproducible TCR counting. As for the authors' bioinformatics: The median number of TCRs per sample was some 100,000, ranging from about 20,000 to 690,600. V, J and CDR3 annotation of the TCR reads was carried out using the Decombinator software suite. For PS versus PT1 abundance plots, all samples were subsampled to the same number of TCRs (28,000). Expanded TCRs were defined as absent before sensitization and observed at least eight times at the 2-week time point. TCRdb reprocessing: public reads trimmed at Q25 with fastp, clones called with MiXCR, in-frame beta chains kept. Identical CDR3 proteins give one entry, which carries the most common genes and DNA. The V and J calls were not made by the authors but by TCRdb's processing. Here the sample has 110,000 to 150,000 distinct CDR3 sequences; about 4% occur a single time. The top ten hold over 1.3% of the sample.

The source is a female donor in good health. The V and J segments used are TRBV28 and TRBJ1-2, and 7 bases in between align with TRBD1. CDR3 protein: CASSQGGYGYTF. The bases read TGTGCCAGTAGTCAGGGGGGCTATGGCTACACCTTC.